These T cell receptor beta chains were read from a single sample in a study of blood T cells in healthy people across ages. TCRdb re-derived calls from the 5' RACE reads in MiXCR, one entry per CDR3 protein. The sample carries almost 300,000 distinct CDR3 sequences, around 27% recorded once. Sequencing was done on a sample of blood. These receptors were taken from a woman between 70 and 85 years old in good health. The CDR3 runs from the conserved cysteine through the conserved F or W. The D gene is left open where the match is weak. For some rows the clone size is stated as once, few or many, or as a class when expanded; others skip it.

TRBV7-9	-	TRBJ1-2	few	CASSSASGGYTF	TGTGCCAGCAGCTCGGCCTCGGGTGGCTACACCTTC
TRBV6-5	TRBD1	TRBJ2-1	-	CATTGTGNYNEQFF	TGTGCCACCACGGGGACAGGTAACTACAATGAGCAGTTCTTC
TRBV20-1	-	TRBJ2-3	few	CSAEGDGTDTQYF	TGCAGTGCCGAAGGGGACGGCACAGATACGCAGTATTTT
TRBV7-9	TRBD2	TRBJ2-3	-	CASSLVGVAGDQTQYF	TGTGCCAGCAGCTTAGTCGGGGTAGCGGGGGATCAGACGCAGTATTTT
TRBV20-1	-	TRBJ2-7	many	CSARSPTGFYEQYF	TGCAGTGCGAGATCGCCGACAGGTTTCTACGAGCAGTACTTC
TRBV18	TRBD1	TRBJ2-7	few	CASSPETGYEQYF	TGTGCCAGCTCACCAGAGACAGGGTACGAGCAGTACTTC
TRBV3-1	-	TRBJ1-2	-	CASSQYPGQPNYGYTF	TGTGCCAGCAGCCAATATCCGGGACAACCTAACTATGGCTACACCTTC
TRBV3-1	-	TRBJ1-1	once	CASSLWGQNTEAFF	TGTGCCAGCAGCCTTTGGGGACAGAACACTGAAGCTTTCTTT
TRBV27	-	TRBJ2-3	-	CASSHRTTYTTDTQYF	TGTGCCAGCAGTCACCGGACTACCTACACCACAGATACGCAGTATTTT
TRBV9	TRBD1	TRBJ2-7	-	CASSVGWDRGFYEQYF	TGTGCCAGCAGCGTAGGTTGGGACAGGGGGTTCTACGAGCAGTACTTC